The rows below give T cell receptor beta chains drawn from one sample of a study of blood T cell repertoires in COVID-19. Produced via immunoSEQ multiplex PCR; TCRdb's table is partial and in-frame only. The repertoire holds approximately 130,000 clones, with approximately 85% as singletons. The sample taken for sequencing was peripheral blood. The receptors derive from a human donor in a cohort sampled during active COVID-19. CDR3s include the opening cysteine and the closing phenylalanine or tryptophan. D genes are given only for firm matches. A clone size is listed for some rows: how often the clone was seen (once, few, many), or a class if it is expanded.

>TRBJ2-3|TRBD2|TRBV7-2|NA
TGTGCCAGCAGCTCCCTCGCTAGCGGGGGCGCAGATACGCAGTATTTT
CASSSLASGGADTQYF
>TRBJ2-5|TRBD2|TRBV19|NA
TGTGCCAGTAGTGAAGGGCTAGCGGGACTGCTTTACTTC
CASSEGLAGLLYF
>TRBJ2-5|TRBD2|TRBV24-1|NA
TGTGCCACCAGTGCTGGGGATCTAGCGGGGGTGGGGGAGACCCAGTACTTC
CATSAGDLAGVGETQYF
>TRBJ2-3|NA|TRBV7-2|once
TGTGCCAGCAGCTTAAGGGGCCCCACAGATACGCAGTATTTT
CASSLRGPTDTQYF
>TRBJ1-1|NA|TRBV29-1|NA
TGCAGCGTGTCCCAGGCCCTGAACACTGAAGCTTTCTTT
CSVSQALNTEAFF
>TRBJ1-2|NA|TRBV4-1|few
TGCGCCAGCAGCCAAGACGGGGGAGTCTATGGCTACACCTTC
CASSQDGGVYGYTF
>TRBJ1-5|NA|TRBV19|once
TGTGCCAGTAGTGAGGGGGATAGCAATCAGCCCCAGCATTTT
CASSEGDSNQPQHF
>TRBJ2-2|TRBD1|TRBV5-1|NA
TGCGCCAGCAGCTGGGACAGGGTAATCGGGGAGCTGTTTTTT
CASSWDRVIGELFF
>TRBJ1-3|NA|TRBV9|NA
TGTGCCAGCAGCGTAGGAGAGGGAGGGTCTGGAAACACCATATATTTT
CASSVGEGGSGNTIYF
>TRBJ2-5|NA|TRBV5-5|NA
TGTGCCAGCAGCTTGGGACACCCGTCAGAGACCCAGTACTTC
CASSLGHPSETQYF
>TRBJ2-1|TRBD2|TRBV18|NA
TGTGCCAGCTCACCCCCCGGGCTAGCGGGGGGGAATGAGCAGTTCTTC
CASSPPGLAGGNEQFF
>TRBJ2-1|NA|TRBV27|once
TGTGCCAGCAGTGGGGTGGGGGGTTACAATGAGCAGTTCTTC
CASSGVGGYNEQFF
>TRBJ2-5|NA|TRBV27|NA
TGTGCCAGCAGTTTAGGACTGCGAAACTTGGGGACCCAGTACTTC
CASSLGLRNLGTQYF
>TRBJ2-7|NA|TRBV4-1|NA
TGCGCCAGCAGCCAACAGAGTCAGGACTCCTACGAGCAGTACTTC
CASSQQSQDSYEQYF
>TRBJ2-5|NA|TRBV24-1|NA
TGTGCCACCAGTGATTTGAGGAGGGGAGGTTCAGAGACCCAGTACTTC
CATSDLRRGGSETQYF
>TRBJ2-5|NA|TRBV7-6|NA
TGTGCCAGCAGCGACGACAACCAAGAGACCCAGTACTTC
CASSDDNQETQYF
>TRBJ2-3|TRBD2|TRBV18|NA
TGTGCCAGCTCAACTGGTAGCGGGGGGGGCACAGATACGCAGTATTTT
CASSTGSGGGTDTQYF
>TRBJ1-1|TRBD1|TRBV19|NA
TGTGCCAGTAGGCAACAGGGGAGAACTGAAGCTTTCTTT
CASRQQGRTEAFF
>TRBJ1-3|NA|TRBV2|NA
TGTGCCAGCAGGATTTCCCCCGGGGAAGGAAACACCATATATTTT
CASRISPGEGNTIYF
>TRBJ2-7|NA|TRBV19|NA
TGTGCCAGTAGTATGAGGGGGTTCGAGCAGTACTTC
CASSMRGFEQYF
>TRBJ2-3|TRBD2|TRBV29-1|NA
TGCAGCGTTTTAGCGGGGACGCAGTATTTT
CSVLAGTQYF
>TRBJ1-4|TRBD1|TRBV3-1/TRBV3-2|NA
TGTGCCAGCAGCCGGGACAGCTTTGGTGAAAAACTGTTTTTT
CASSRDSFGEKLFF
>TRBJ2-1|TRBD2|TRBV6-1|few
TGTGCCAGCAGTGAAGACCCCAGGTGGCGGGGGGCTGAGGGTGAGCAGTTCTTC
CASSEDPRWRGAEGEQFF